This TCR beta chain derives from a study of blood T cells in healthy people across ages. Study observations and caveats: Researchers deemed the diversity estimates from one million T cells underestimates.

Per individual sample, total RNA of at least 5 micrograms was extracted. From germline, CDR1 is LGHNA and CDR2 YNFKEQ. The CDR3 loop spans 16 amino acids. J gave up 6 bases and V 8 bases, and 15 bases lay outside the gene matches. It was with a sample-barcoded 5' primer and a J-beta primer mix that a second PCR of about 7 to 12 cycles was run. Every cDNA molecule bore a tag from a template-switch adaptor containing 12 random nucleotides. MiXCR, applied by TCRdb to the 5' RACE reads, yields one record per CDR3 protein. This sample has some 1.6 million distinct CDR3 sequences, with roughly 32% found just once. This clonotype was observed at least ten times. Its antigen is still unknown.

The chain is built from TRBV4-2 and TRBJ2-5, with TRBD1 matching over 10 bases. The source material was blood. This sequence originates from a woman between 25 and 40 years old in good health. For the CDR3, the DNA is TGTGCCAGCGGACGGGCCGGGACAGGGGTTGAAAAGACCCAGTACTTC. Its protein is CASGRAGTGVEKTQYF.